The 9 T cell receptor beta chains below all came from one sample that was sequenced in a study of chemoradiotherapy in HPV16-positive cancers (dated by TCRdb to the early 2020s). The library came from the immunoSEQ multiplex PCR assay. TCRdb re-hosts the immuneACCESS table, in-frame sequences only. Its copies lack some clones; in the studies checked, an unresolved V gene accounts for under half of them, and the cause for the rest is not known. The sample table lists 2,000 or so clones, about 82% of them with a count of one. 6.5% of the sample goes to the ten largest clones. Sequencing was performed on tumor tissue, taken from a patient who underwent chemoradiotherapy. These receptors originate from a human donor with HPV-associated anogenital cancer.

The chain links TRBV19 to TRBJ1-5; 8 bases agree with TRBD1. The germline gives CDR1 LNHDA, CDR2 SQIVND (reference sequence). CDR3 length: 16 amino acids. V dropped 5 bases and J dropped 5; count of bases not matched to a gene: 11. Written as DNA, the CDR3 is TGTGCCAGTAGTCTCTGGGATATACAGGGGGATCAGCCCCAGCATTTT. Protein sequence: CASSLWDIQGDQPQHF.

The chain is built from TRBV5-1 and TRBJ2-7, with 9 bases fitting TRBD1. Germline values: CDR1 SGHRS, CDR2 YFSETQ. V lost 3 bases and J lost 3; bases outside the gene matches: 13. The CDR3 runs 17 residues. The CDR3 protein is CASSWDRVEVGRYEQYF. In nucleotides, the CDR3 is TGCGCCAGCAGCTGGGACAGGGTGGAAGTTGGGCGCTACGAGCAGTACTTC.

The chain couples TRBV29-1 to TRBJ2-3, with D possibly matching TRBD2 (5 bases). The CDR3 covers 13 residues. Germline V gene data show CDR1 as SQVTM and CDR2 as ANQGSEA. Trimming pared 6 bases from V and 0 bases from J, leaving 10 bases between. CDR3 protein: CSVGRTSTDTQYF. The CDR3 region has the DNA TGCAGCGTAGGGCGGACTAGCACAGATACGCAGTATTTT.

For the CDR3, the DNA is TGTGCCAGCAGTTTCGCGGGAGGAGGTTACGAGCAGTACTTC. Protein: CASSFAGGGYEQYF. V and J are TRBV28 and TRBJ2-7; 8 bases fit TRBD2. The V segment lost 3 bases and the J segment 4 bases; nucleotides outside the gene matches: 5. The CDR3 spans 14 residues. The germline V gene has CDR1 MDHEN and CDR2 SYDVKM.

The chain has TRBV7-6 and TRBJ1-4; D is perhaps TRBD1 (6 bases). The CDR3 consists of 15 residues. Germline assignment: CDR1 SGHVS and CDR2 FNYEAQ. Trimming pared 4 bases from V and 5 bases from J, leaving 14 bases between. This chain's CDR3 is CASSSQGTGNEKLFF. CDR3 nucleotide sequence: TGTGCCAGCAGCTCCCAGGGGACTGGAAATGAAAAACTGTTTTTT.

The chain carries TRBV19 and TRBJ1-2, with TRBD1 identical over 9 bases. Unmatched junction bases numbered 6, after V lost 0 bases and J lost 7 bases. The CDR3 loop spans 15 amino acids. Per the germline V gene, CDR1 is LNHDA and CDR2 is SQIVND (reference sequence). DNA of the CDR3: TGTGCCAGTAGTATAGATGTGACAGGGGGAAGTGGCTACACCTTC. It codes for CASSIDVTGGSGYTF.

V usage is TRBV9 and J usage is TRBJ1-3; unclear D gene. The germline CDR1 and CDR2 sequences are SGDLS and YYNGEE. This CDR3 contains 14 residues. V was shortened by 4 bases and J by 4 bases, with 12 bases between the two germline ends. CDR3 sequence: CASSSPVLGNTIYF. CDR3 DNA sequence: TGTGCCAGCAGCAGCCCGGTCCTCGGAAACACCATATATTTT.

The chain is built from TRBV4-3 and TRBJ2-1, with D perhaps TRBD1 or TRBD2 (5 bases each). The V gene's germline CDR1 is LGHNA and CDR2 YSLEER. CDR3 length: 14 residues. Trimming removed 0 bases at V and 7 bases at J, with 10 bases between. CDR3 residues: CASSQDPGPNEQFF. The CDR3, as DNA: TGCGCCAGCAGCCAAGATCCGGGGCCTAATGAGCAGTTCTTC.

The chain carries TRBV4-1 and TRBJ1-5, with a tentative D call TRBD1 (5 bases). The germline CDR1 and CDR2 sequences are MGHRA and YSYEKL. V was shortened by 2 bases and J by 2 bases, with 10 bases between the two germline ends. The CDR3 is 15 amino acids. In DNA, the CDR3 is TGCGCCAGCAGCCAATGGGGGAATGGCAATCAGCCCCAGCATTTT. It codes for CASSQWGNGNQPQHF.